This record looks at one T cell receptor beta chain sequence and its context. Its cognate antigen is unknown. This entry comes from a study of cytomegalovirus exposure and HLA in healthy donors. Study-level findings and limits: A prior analysis recorded that most TCR beta V segments were productive about 87% or about 30% of the time. The authors later linked a missense DCLRE1C variant to TCR beta V- and J-gene trimming. What a later analysis showed was that several of the most significant clusters appeared linked to common viral pathogens. A few chains linked to CMV were shown in vitro to be specific for CMV antigens.

Trimming took off 5 bases at V and 2 bases at J, with 10 bases between the two ends. CDR3 length equals 15 residues. CDR1 and CDR2 from the germline V gene are MDHEN and SYDVKM. PCR primers comprised 60 Vbeta and 13 Jbeta primers. Produced via immunoSEQ multiplex PCR; TCRdb's table is partial and in-frame only. This repertoire shows 90,000 to 140,000 clones, 65% to 85% found once; its top ten account for approximately 5.6%. The specimen was PBMCs. This TCR was sampled from a male donor in good health and CMV-seronegative. This chain uses TRBV28 with TRBJ1-6; no clear D. The CDR3 protein is CASSKTGTYNSPLHF. CDR3 in DNA: TGTGCCAGCAGTAAAACGGGGACCTATAATTCACCCCTCCACTTT.